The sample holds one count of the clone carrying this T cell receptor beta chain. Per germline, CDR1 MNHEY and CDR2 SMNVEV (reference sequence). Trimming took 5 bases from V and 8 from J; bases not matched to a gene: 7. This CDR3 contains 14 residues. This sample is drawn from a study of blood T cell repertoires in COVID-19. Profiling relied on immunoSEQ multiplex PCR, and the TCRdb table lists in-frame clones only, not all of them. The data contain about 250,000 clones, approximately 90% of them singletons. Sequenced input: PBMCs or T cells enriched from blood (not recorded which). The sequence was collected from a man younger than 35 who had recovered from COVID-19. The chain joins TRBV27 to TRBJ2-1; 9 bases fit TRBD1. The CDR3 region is CASSGRDRVDEQFF. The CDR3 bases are TGTGCCAGCAGTGGGAGGGACAGGGTCGATGAGCAGTTCTTC.